This T cell receptor (beta chain) was recorded in a study of blood T cell repertoires in COVID-19. Whole-study context: Italy, Spain and the United States were the sources of the convalescent and acute COVID-19 samples.

Profiled with immunoSEQ multiplex PCR; TCRdb holds only in-frame clones, not every one. Among under 200,000 clones listed, roughly 93% were seen once. Germline V CDR1 and CDR2: SGHRS, YFSETQ. The V segment lost 9 bases and the J segment 3 bases; nucleotides outside the gene matches: 13. This CDR3 spans 15 amino acids. Sequencing was carried out using peripheral blood. This clonotype was obtained from a young man with acute or convalescent COVID-19. V usage is TRBV5-1 and J usage is TRBJ2-3; 7 positions agree with TRBD2. As DNA, the CDR3 is TGCGCCACCACCGCCGGTGGGGGAGGGACAGATACGCAGTATTTT. Amino acid sequence: CATTAGGGGTDTQYF.